These 31 T cell receptor beta chains were sequenced from one sample in a study of shared clonotypes between healthy human individuals. The table came from immunoSEQ multiplex PCR; TCRdb's copy has only in-frame clones and leaves some out. The sample has roughly 1.5 million clones, approximately 98% seen once. Input material: naive CD4+ T cells sorted from blood. Subset noted: CD45RA+ positively selected. Receptor source: a man younger than 45 in good health.

This chain joins TRBV5-1 and TRBJ2-7, with D perhaps TRBD1 or TRBD2 (6 bases each). Germline CDR1 reads SGHRS; CDR2 reads YFSETQ. CDR3 length: 15 residues. Trimming took 0 bases from V and 3 from J, leaving 13 bases between them. The CDR3 protein is CASSLVRGPIYEQYF. The CDR3 DNA reads as TGCGCCAGCAGCTTGGTACGGGGGCCCATCTACGAGCAGTACTTC.

This sequence joins TRBV9 and TRBJ2-7; D is unresolved. The ends were cut back, 2 bases at V and 6 bases at J, with 12 bases in the middle. The germline CDR1 and CDR2 sequences are SGDLS and YYNGEE. CDR3 length: 13 amino acids. The CDR3 spells CASSVLSAGEQYF. CDR3 in DNA: TGTGCCAGCAGCGTCCTTTCTGCTGGCGAGCAGTACTTC.

V usage is TRBV15 and J usage is TRBJ2-2; no clear D gene. Trimming pared 0 bases from V and 3 bases from J, leaving 11 bases between. The V gene's germline CDR1 is LNHNV and CDR2 YYDKDF (reference sequence). CDR3 size: 16 residues. CDR3: CATSRDRKYDTGELFF. CDR3 in DNA: TGTGCCACCAGCAGAGATCGGAAGTACGACACCGGGGAGCTGTTTTTT. The full variable domain, rest sourced from reference TRBV15 and TRBJ2-2, is DAMVIQNPRYQVTQFGKPVTLSCSQTLNHNVMYWYQQKSSQAPKLLFHYYDKDFNNEADTPDNFQSRRPNTSFCFLDIRSPGLGDTAMYLCATSRDRKYDTGELFFGEGSRLTVL.

Comments on this clone: Other DNA sequences of this sample code for an identical CDR3. The chain recombines TRBV5-1 with TRBJ2-3; 12 nucleotides align to TRBD2. This CDR3 has 16 residues. Germline assignment: CDR1 SGHRS and CDR2 YFSETQ. V shed 1 base, J shed 1 base, and the junction held 1 base outside the gene matches. The DNA for the CDR3 is TGCGCCAGCAGCTTGCGGACTAGCGGGGGCACAGATACGCAGTATTTT. Translating gives CASSLRTSGGTDTQYF.

This chain links TRBV2 with TRBJ1-2; tentative D call: TRBD1 (6 bases). V was pared by 7 bases and J by 6 bases, with 12 bases between. Germline CDR1 reads SNHLY; CDR2 reads FYNNEI. This CDR3 is 12 amino acids long. The chain's CDR3 is CASNLDRNGYTF. In DNA, the CDR3 is TGTGCCAGCAATTTGGACAGAAATGGCTACACCTTC.

The rearrangement joins TRBV19 to TRBJ2-5; 12 bases map to TRBD2. This CDR3 spans 16 amino acids. After removal of 4 bases from V and 4 bases from J, the junction contained 7 bases not matched to a gene. The germline gives CDR1 LNHDA, CDR2 SQIVND (reference sequence). CDR3 DNA: TGTGCCAGTAGTACCCGACTAGCGGGAGAATCAGAGACCCAGTACTTC. This codes for CASSTRLAGESETQYF.

V gene TRBV7-6 combines with J gene TRBJ1-5; D perhaps matches TRBD1 (5 bases). Germline CDR1 is SGHVS and CDR2 is FNYEAQ. V was clipped by 8 bases and J by 3 bases, with 11 bases between them. This CDR3 is 13 amino acids long. The CDR3 region has the DNA TGTGCCAGCGGGGGTATTCACAATCAGCCCCAGCATTTT. Its protein product is CASGGIHNQPQHF.

The gene calls are TRBV10-3 and TRBJ1-3, with D unclear. This CDR3 contains 15 residues. The V gene's germline CDR1 is ENHRY and CDR2 SYGVKD. Trimming cost V 3 bases and J 0 bases, with 9 bases left between them. The CDR3 DNA is TGTGCCATCAGTGATGGCGTAAACTCTGGAAACACCATATATTTT. It codes for CAISDGVNSGNTIYF.

This clone was recorded only once. This chain joins TRBV19 and TRBJ1-5; the D is unclear. Trimming stripped 4 bases from V and 3 bases from J, with 13 bases between. Looked up from germline, CDR1 is LNHDA and CDR2 is SQIVND (reference sequence). This CDR3 comprises 15 residues. The CDR3 here is CASSTIMGFNQPQHF. The CDR3, as DNA: TGTGCCAGTAGTACAATCATGGGGTTCAATCAGCCCCAGCATTTT.

The CDR3 DNA reads as TGTGCCAGCAGCCGAGCCCTTCTTAGCGGGAGTTTGAGCAATGAGCAGTTCTTC. Protein sequence: CASSRALLSGSLSNEQFF. This sequence joins TRBV7-8 and TRBJ2-1; the match to TRBD2 covers 9 bases. J lost 6 bases, V lost 5 bases, and 17 bases had no gene match. Germline loops: CDR1 SGHVS, CDR2 FQNEAQ. The CDR3 spans 18 residues.

V and J are TRBV19 and TRBJ1-5, with no clear D. Trimming cost V 7 bases and J 0 bases, with 13 bases left between them. This CDR3 contains 15 residues. Germline values: CDR1 LNHDA, CDR2 SQIVND (reference sequence). Here the CDR3 reads CASNSRGYSNQPQHF. The CDR3 DNA reads as TGTGCCAGTAATTCCCGAGGTTATAGCAATCAGCCCCAGCATTTT.

The chain recombines TRBV5-4 with TRBJ2-7; 9 nucleotides match TRBD1. J gave up 5 bases and V 1 base, and 10 bases lay outside the gene matches. CDR1 is SGHNT and CDR2 is YYREEE in the germline V gene (reference sequence). The CDR3 sequence is 16 residues long. The CDR3 here is CASSLLVGQGSDEQYF. The CDR3 nucleotides are TGTGCCAGCAGCTTGTTAGTAGGACAGGGGAGCGACGAGCAGTACTTC.

The CDR3 sequence is CASTANPQYF. In nucleotides, the CDR3 is TGTGCCAGCACAGCCAACCCCCAGTACTTC. The J gene is TRBJ2-7, the V gene TRBV2; D gene unclear. The CDR3 consists of 10 residues. Germline-derived CDR1 and CDR2 are SNHLY and FYNNEI. V was clipped by 7 bases and J by 10 bases, with 11 bases between them.

This chain uses TRBV6-6 with TRBJ2-1, with 7 bases fitting TRBD1. J lost 3 bases, V lost 7 bases, and 6 bases had no gene match. The CDR3 is 14 residues long. Germline assignment: CDR1 MNHNY and CDR2 SVGAGI (reference sequence). The CDR3 nucleotides are TGTGCCAGCAAGGGACAGACAAACTACAATGAGCAGTTCTTC. Protein: CASKGQTNYNEQFF.

V and J are TRBV5-4 and TRBJ2-7; perhaps TRBD2 as D (5 bases). This CDR3 is built from 12 residues. V was cut by 2 bases and J by 5 bases, with 8 bases left in between. Germline values: CDR1 SGHNT, CDR2 YYREEE (reference sequence). CDR3 sequence: CASSFEGDEQYF. Here the CDR3 DNA reads TGTGCCAGCAGCTTTGAGGGTGACGAGCAGTACTTC.

This chain uses TRBV6-1 with TRBJ1-5; 7 bases are a match to TRBD1. CDR3 length: 14 residues. The junction had 5 bases not matched to a gene; V was cut back by 6 bases and J by 3 bases. Germline V gives CDR1 MNHNS, CDR2 SASEGT. CDR3 nucleotides: TGTGCCAGCAGCCTGACAGGGAACAATCAGCCCCAGCATTTT. Its translation: CASSLTGNNQPQHF.

The chain is built from TRBV5-6 and TRBJ2-3; 8 nucleotides line up with TRBD1. V shed 2 bases and J 1 base; nucleotides not matched to a gene: 9. The CDR3 length is 17 residues. Germline V CDR1 and CDR2: SGHDT, YYEEEE. CDR3 region: CASSFSPTGAGTDTQYF. The CDR3 region has the DNA TGTGCCAGCAGCTTTTCACCGACAGGGGCCGGCACAGATACGCAGTATTTT.

The chain joins TRBV9 to TRBJ1-3; 8 bases agree with TRBD1. From germline, CDR1 is SGDLS and CDR2 YYNGEE. J was trimmed by 8 bases and V by 0 bases; bases with no gene match: 4. The CDR3 contains 14 residues. CDR3 nucleotides: TGTGCCAGCAGCGTAGTCGGACAGGGAGACACCATATATTTT. Translated, it gives CASSVVGQGDTIYF.

This clone was detected only once. The chain is built from TRBV28 and TRBJ1-1; 9 bases fit TRBD1. The CDR3 loop spans 15 amino acids. Germline loops: CDR1 MDHEN, CDR2 SYDVKM. After removal of 8 bases from V and 3 bases from J, the junction contained 10 bases not matched to a gene. This CDR3 reads CASSNRGLVDTEAFF. In DNA form, the CDR3 reads TGTGCCAGCTCCAACAGGGGGCTTGTGGACACTGAAGCTTTCTTT.

V gene TRBV2 combines with J gene TRBJ2-3; D unresolved. Looked up from germline, CDR1 is SNHLY and CDR2 is FYNNEI. V dropped 6 bases and J dropped 2 bases, with 3 bases sitting between them. CDR3 length: 11 amino acids. The CDR3 reads CASRLTDTQYF. In DNA form, the CDR3 reads TGTGCCAGCAGGCTCACAGATACGCAGTATTTT.

The chain joins TRBV18 to TRBJ1-1, with TRBD1 matching over 8 bases. The CDR3 has 17 residues. Germline CDR1 KGHSH, CDR2 LQKENI. The ends lost 4 bases at V and 0 bases at J; junction bases unmatched: 10. The CDR3 loop is CASSQGYRGSVNTEAFF. The CDR3 DNA reads as TGTGCCAGCTCACAAGGTTACAGGGGGAGCGTGAACACTGAAGCTTTCTTT.

The gene calls are TRBV15 and TRBJ1-2, with 10 bases identical to TRBD1. Trimming at V came to 5 bases and at J to 4 bases, leaving 7 bases not matched to a gene. Germline CDR1 is LNHNV and CDR2 is YYDKDF (reference sequence). This CDR3 has 15 amino acids. Here the CDR3 reads CATSDRDRGLYGYTF. CDR3 coding DNA: TGTGCCACCAGCGACCGGGACAGGGGCCTCTATGGCTACACCTTC. Together with reference TRBV15 and TRBJ1-2, the CDR3 gives the full variable domain: DAMVIQNPRYQVTQFGKPVTLSCSQTLNHNVMYWYQQKSSQAPKLLFHYYDKDFNNEADTPDNFQSRRPNTSFCFLDIRSPGLGDTAMYLCATSDRDRGLYGYTFGSGTRLTVV.

The chain uses TRBV7-8 and TRBJ2-2; D gene ambiguous. The V gene lost 0 bases and the J gene lost 0 bases, with 2 bases spanning the gap. The CDR3 runs to 14 residues. Per the germline V gene, CDR1 is SGHVS and CDR2 is FQNEAQ. CDR3 sequence: CASSLAANTGELFF. Written as DNA, the CDR3 is TGTGCCAGCAGCTTAGCAGCGAACACCGGGGAGCTGTTTTTT.

Comment on this clone: A read error may account for a junction end that differs from germline. J is TRBJ2-7 and V is TRBV6-1, with TRBD1 identical over 7 bases. The CDR3 contains 12 residues. Germline V CDR1 and CDR2: MNHNS, SASEGT. This CDR3 is CASSEVGGAWNF. The CDR3 nucleotides are TGTGCCAGCAGTGAAGTAGGGGGCGCTTGGAACTTC.

The chain has TRBV19 and TRBJ2-1, with D tentatively TRBD2 (6 bases). V gave up 6 bases and J gave up 0 bases, with 12 bases separating them. Germline-derived CDR1 and CDR2 are LNHDA and SQIVND (reference sequence). CDR3 length: 15 residues. CDR3 region: CASSQRRGSYNEQFF. The DNA of the CDR3 is TGTGCCAGTAGCCAAAGGAGGGGCTCCTACAATGAGCAGTTCTTC.

This rearrangement joins TRBV18 to TRBJ2-7; TRBD1 matches at 10 bases. The germline V gene encodes CDR1 KGHSH and CDR2 LQKENI. The CDR3 totals 15 residues. The V and J ends lost 5 bases and 0 bases, in that order; junction bases with no gene match: 4. CDR3 in DNA: TGTGCCAGCTCATCCCGGGACAGGGGCTCCTACGAGCAGTACTTC. Residues: CASSSRDRGSYEQYF.

The rearrangement links TRBV2 to TRBJ2-7, with D hard to call. From germline, CDR1 is SNHLY and CDR2 FYNNEI. Trimming removed 1 base from V and 4 bases from J, with 5 bases in between. The CDR3 is made up of 12 amino acids. The CDR3 nucleotides read TGTGCCAGCAGTGAAGGGCGTTACGAGCAGTACTTC. Protein: CASSEGRYEQYF.

CDR3 loop: CASSQDGTEQYF. DNA of the CDR3: TGTGCCAGCAGCCAGGACGGGACTGAGCAGTACTTC. V is TRBV4-2 and J is TRBJ2-7; tentative D call: TRBD2 (6 bases). Germline CDR1 is LGHNA and CDR2 is YNFKEQ. This CDR3 has 12 amino acids. V lost 3 bases to trimming and J lost 7 bases, with 10 bases between them.

This clone was seen once. The rearrangement links TRBV18 to TRBJ2-7; no firm D call. V was shortened by 4 bases and J by 2 bases, with 9 bases between the two germline ends. The CDR3 runs 13 residues. Per germline, CDR1 KGHSH and CDR2 LQKENI. CDR3 residues: CASSLAGTYEQYF. DNA for the CDR3: TGTGCCAGCTCACTGGCAGGTACCTACGAGCAGTACTTC.

The chain joins TRBV5-8 to TRBJ2-7, with D possibly TRBD2 on 6 matching bases. From germline, CDR1 is SGHTS and CDR2 YDEGEE. The CDR3 runs 15 residues. Trimming cost V 1 base and J 0 bases, with 11 bases left between them. The CDR3 loop is CASSLRFGSSYEQYF. In DNA form, the CDR3 reads TGTGCCAGCAGCTTGCGCTTCGGGAGCTCCTACGAGCAGTACTTC.

For this clone: The same CDR3 arises from other DNA sequences in this sample as well. The chain carries TRBV9 and TRBJ2-1; 9 bases map to TRBD2. Trimming cost V 1 base and J 4 bases; bases outside gene matches: 0. This CDR3 contains 14 residues. Germline CDR1 and CDR2: SGDLS and YYNGEE. CDR3 amino acids: CASSVTSGYNEQFF. The CDR3 DNA reads as TGTGCCAGCAGCGTAACTAGCGGGTACAATGAGCAGTTCTTC.